The 18 T cell receptor beta chains below come from one sample, sequenced in a study of cytomegalovirus exposure and HLA in healthy donors (dated by TCRdb to 2017 to 2019). Libraries were made using the immunoSEQ multiplex PCR assay. For the multiplex PCR, a mixture combining 60 forward primers for TCR Vbeta segments and 13 reverse primers for TCR Jbeta segments was used. This immuneACCESS table, as held by TCRdb, lists in-frame sequences with V and J called but not all clones. Of the missing ones, under half trace to an unresolved V gene in checked studies; the others have no known cause. The sample has about 210,000 clones on record. More than 0.75% of the sample is taken by the ten largest. Sequencing was carried out using PBMCs. These receptors were obtained from a woman between 25 and 40 years old in good health and CMV-seropositive.

The chain couples TRBV7-9 to TRBJ2-2; 8 bases align to TRBD2. After removal of 5 bases from V and 3 bases from J, the junction contained 8 bases not matched to a gene. This CDR3 contains 16 residues. Germline V lookup: CDR1 SEHNR, CDR2 FQNEAQ (reference sequence). This CDR3 is CASSTRLASDTGELFF. Here the CDR3 DNA reads TGTGCCAGCAGCACCCGACTAGCGTCCGACACCGGGGAGCTGTTTTTT.

The V gene is TRBV2, the J gene TRBJ2-1; 8 nucleotides match TRBD2. CDR1 is SNHLY and CDR2 is FYNNEI in the germline V gene. The CDR3 extends over 14 amino acids. V was clipped by 5 bases and J by 5 bases; unmatched bases: 5. CDR3 bases: TGTGCCAGCAGTCGGAGCGGGAGAAACAATGAGCAGTTCTTC. This translates into CASSRSGRNNEQFF.

The V gene is TRBV4-1, the J gene TRBJ2-7, with 11 bases identical to TRBD2. The V gene's germline CDR1 is MGHRA and CDR2 YSYEKL. CDR3 size: 18 residues. J lost 3 bases, V lost 4 bases, and 14 bases had no gene match. The CDR3 DNA is TGCGCCAGCAGCCGTCTAGCGTTCCTAGCGGGAGGTGACTACGAGCAGTACTTC. This codes for CASSRLAFLAGGDYEQYF.

This chain uses TRBV5-1 with TRBJ2-7; possibly TRBD2 for D (5 bases). The CDR3 totals 15 residues. Trimming pared 4 bases from V and 1 base from J, leaving 15 bases between. The germline CDR1 and CDR2 sequences are SGHRS and YFSETQ. CDR3: CASSPTGMRSYEQYF. The DNA for the CDR3 is TGCGCCAGCAGCCCGACGGGGATGAGGTCCTACGAGCAGTACTTC. The whole variable domain, filled in from reference TRBV5-1 and TRBJ2-7, reads KAGVTQTPRYLIKTRGQQVTLSCSPISGHRSVSWYQQTPGQGLQFLFEYFSETQRNKGNFPGRFSGRQFSNSRSEMNVSTLELGDSALYLCASSPTGMRSYEQYFGPGTRLTVT.

The V gene is TRBV4-3, the J gene TRBJ2-1; D call uncertain. Germline CDR1 LGHNA, CDR2 YSLEER. The CDR3 loop spans 17 amino acids. V was shortened by 0 bases and J by 0 bases, with 12 bases between the two germline ends. CDR3 sequence (DNA): TGCGCCAGCAGCCAAGATGGTTTCGGTAGCTCCTACAATGAGCAGTTCTTC. Translation: CASSQDGFGSSYNEQFF.

The CDR3: CASSYGGGSLHNEQFF. DNA for the CDR3: TGTGCCAGCAGTTACGGCGGCGGGAGTCTTCACAATGAGCAGTTCTTC. V gene TRBV6-5 combines with J gene TRBJ2-1; 7 bases align to TRBD2. The CDR3 covers 16 residues. J gave up 5 bases and V 2 bases, and 9 bases lay outside the gene matches. Looked up from germline, CDR1 is MNHEY and CDR2 is SVGAGI.

V usage is TRBV6-6 and J usage is TRBJ2-5; maybe TRBD1 (5 bases). TRBJ2-7 matches the DNA end more closely, so the J call is doubtful. Germline V gene data show CDR1 as MNHNY and CDR2 as SVGAGI (reference sequence). The CDR3 sequence is 15 residues long. DNA of the CDR3: TGTGCCAGCAGTTTCCCTCCCCAGGGAATCTACGAGCAGTACTTC. This encodes CASSFPPQGIYEQYF.

The chain combines TRBV4-3 with TRBJ1-2; maybe TRBD1 (6 bases). Germline lookup yields CDR1 LGHNA and CDR2 YSLEER. The V end was cut by 3 bases, the J end by 3 bases, with 14 bases between. The CDR3 is 15 residues long. The chain's CDR3 is CASSQGLQGYYGYTF. CDR3 nucleotide sequence: TGCGCCAGCAGCCAGGGTTTACAGGGCTACTATGGCTACACCTTC.

V gene TRBV7-9 combines with J gene TRBJ2-1; 11 nucleotides align to TRBD2. The ends lost 0 bases at V and 9 bases at J; junction bases unmatched: 7. The CDR3 extends over 16 amino acids. Germline V gives CDR1 SEHNR, CDR2 FQNEAQ (reference sequence). CDR3 amino acids: CASSLAVAGGPGEQFF. The CDR3, as DNA: TGTGCCAGCAGCTTAGCGGTAGCGGGGGGGCCCGGTGAGCAGTTCTTC.

The V gene is TRBV2, the J gene TRBJ2-2; D ambiguous. V gave up 4 bases and J gave up 5 bases, with 11 bases separating them. Germline loops: CDR1 SNHLY, CDR2 FYNNEI. The CDR3 has 14 residues. The CDR3 is CASSAVTVTGELFF. The CDR3 DNA reads TGTGCCAGCAGTGCGGTAACAGTGACCGGGGAGCTGTTTTTT.

The chain employs TRBV10-3 and TRBJ1-4; D is unresolved. CDR1 ENHRY and CDR2 SYGVKD come from the germline V gene. The CDR3 is 12 residues long. Between the trimmed V and J ends, which lost 10 bases and 5 bases, there was a span of 11 bases. In nucleotides, the CDR3 is TGTGCCAGCGGCGGGGTAAATGAAAAACTGTTTTTT. Translation: CASGGVNEKLFF.

The gene calls are TRBV10-2 and TRBJ2-3; D gene unclear. Germline V gene sequence: CDR1 WSHSY, CDR2 SAAADI. The CDR3 is 14 residues long. V was pared by 6 bases and J by 1 base, with 11 bases between. This chain's CDR3 is CASRPLTGTDTQYF. The CDR3 nucleotides read TGCGCCAGCAGACCATTAACAGGCACAGATACGCAGTATTTT.

As for this clone: This sample also contains other DNA sequences that code for the same CDR3. The V call is TRBV28, the J call TRBJ2-5; the match to TRBD2 covers 9 bases. The ends lost 4 bases at V and 3 bases at J; junction bases unmatched: 3. CDR1 is MDHEN, CDR2 SYDVKM, per germline. The CDR3 consists of 14 residues. CDR3 in amino acids: CASSSLAGEETQYF. The CDR3 coding sequence is TGTGCCAGCAGTTCATTAGCGGGGGAAGAGACCCAGTACTTC.

The V gene is TRBV27, the J gene TRBJ1-4; possible D gene TRBD1, 6 bases. The CDR3 has 14 amino acids. Per the germline V gene, CDR1 is MNHEY and CDR2 is SMNVEV (reference sequence). Trimming took off 9 bases at V and 4 bases at J, with 15 bases between the two ends. CDR3 sequence (DNA): TGTGCCAGTAGAGGGGGTCCATTTAATGAAAAACTGTTTTTT. It is translated as CASRGGPFNEKLFF.

Note on this clone: Its ends do not fully match the called genes, so a read error is possible. V gene TRBV30 combines with J gene TRBJ2-1, with D tentatively TRBD2 (5 bases). CDR1 GTSNPN and CDR2 SVGIG come from the germline V gene (reference sequence). This CDR3 has 14 residues. This CDR3 is CAWSVSGTYYHPLF. DNA for the CDR3: TGTGCCTGGAGTGTCTCGGGAACTTATTACCATCCCCTCTTC.

The rearrangement links TRBV28 to TRBJ1-1; 11 nucleotides agree with TRBD1. The V and J ends lost 4 bases and 6 bases, in that order; junction bases with no gene match: 4. This CDR3 spans 14 amino acids. Germline V CDR1 and CDR2: MDHEN, SYDVKM. The CDR3 loop is CASSWTGGRPEAFF. DNA of the CDR3: TGTGCCAGCAGTTGGACAGGGGGCAGACCTGAAGCTTTCTTT. Drawing the rest from reference TRBV28 and TRBJ1-1, the complete variable domain is DVKVTQSSRYLVKRTGEKVFLECVQDMDHENMFWYRQDPGLGLRLIYFSYDVKMKEKGDIPEGYSVSREKKERFSLILESASTNQTSMYLCASSWTGGRPEAFFGQGTRLTVV.

This chain uses TRBV7-2 with TRBJ2-1, with TRBD2 as a possible D gene (5 bases). This CDR3 comprises 14 residues. With 5 bases removed from V and 8 bases from J, the gap between germline ends came to 16 bases. Germline assignment: CDR1 SGHTA and CDR2 FQGNSA. CDR3 in DNA: TGTGCCAGCAGCACCAGGTATGAGGGCCATGAGCAGTTCTTC. Its protein is CASSTRYEGHEQFF. Full variable domain (missing parts from reference TRBV7-2 and TRBJ2-1): GAGVSQSPSNKVTEKGKDVELRCDPISGHTALYWYRQSLGQGLEFLIYFQGNSAPDKSGLPSDRFSAERTGGSVSTLTIQRTQQEDSAVYLCASSTRYEGHEQFFGPGTRLTVL.

The genes are TRBV6-1 and TRBJ1-5; unclear D gene. Germline loops: CDR1 MNHNS, CDR2 SASEGT. V lost 2 bases to trimming and J lost 6 bases, with 14 bases between them. The CDR3 has 15 residues. CDR3 in DNA: TGTGCCAGCAGTGAAAGTCCCGGGTCCAGTCAGCCCCAGCATTTT. Translation: CASSESPGSSQPQHF.